This T cell receptor (beta chain) is drawn from a study of CD8 T cells in Susac syndrome. With 5 bases removed from V and 0 bases from J, the gap between germline ends came to 13 bases. The CDR3 is 16 amino acids. Looked up from germline, CDR1 is SEHNR and CDR2 is FQNEAQ (reference sequence). This clonotype was recorded only once. Blood CD8+ and CD4+ T cells underwent high-throughput TCR beta sequencing. RNA amounts of roughly 0.5 to 1 ug underwent reverse transcription with random hexamers. Via MiXCR, TCRdb re-called the immunoSEQ multiplex PCR reads, giving one row per CDR3 protein. The sample records just over 300,000 distinct CDR3 sequences, about 92% being singletons.

The source is a human donor with multiple sclerosis. Sequenced material: CD4+ T cells from PBMCs. J is TRBJ2-2 and V is TRBV7-9; D gene unclear. As DNA, the CDR3 is TGTGCCAGCAGCAACACGAAGGTCGCGAACACCGGGGAGCTGTTTTTT. Its translation is CASSNTKVANTGELFF.